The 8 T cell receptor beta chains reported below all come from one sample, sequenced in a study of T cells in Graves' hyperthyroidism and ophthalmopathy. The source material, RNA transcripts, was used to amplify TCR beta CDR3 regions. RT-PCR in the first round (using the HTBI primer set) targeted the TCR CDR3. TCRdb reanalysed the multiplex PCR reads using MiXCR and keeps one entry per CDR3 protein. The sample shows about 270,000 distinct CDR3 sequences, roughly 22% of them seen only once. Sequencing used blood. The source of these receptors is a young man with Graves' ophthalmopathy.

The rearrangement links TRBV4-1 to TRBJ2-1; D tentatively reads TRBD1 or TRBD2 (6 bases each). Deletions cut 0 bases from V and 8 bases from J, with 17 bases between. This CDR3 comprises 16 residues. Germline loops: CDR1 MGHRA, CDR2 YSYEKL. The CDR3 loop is CASSQEIRGRRDEQFF. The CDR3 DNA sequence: TGCGCCAGCAGCCAAGAAATCCGGGGGCGAAGGGATGAGCAGTTCTTC.

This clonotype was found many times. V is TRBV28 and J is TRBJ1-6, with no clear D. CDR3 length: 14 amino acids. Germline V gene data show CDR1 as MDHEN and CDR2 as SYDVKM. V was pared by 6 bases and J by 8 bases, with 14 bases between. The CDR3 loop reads CASRIGRKDSPLHF. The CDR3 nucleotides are TGTGCCAGCAGGATAGGACGGAAGGATTCACCCCTCCACTTT.

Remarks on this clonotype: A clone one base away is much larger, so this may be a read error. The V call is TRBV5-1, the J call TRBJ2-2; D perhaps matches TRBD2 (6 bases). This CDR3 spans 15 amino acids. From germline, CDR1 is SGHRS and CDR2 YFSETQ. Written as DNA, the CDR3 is TGCACCAGCAGCTCCGGGACTCTTAACACCGGGGAGCTGTTTTTT. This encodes CTSSSGTLNTGELFF.

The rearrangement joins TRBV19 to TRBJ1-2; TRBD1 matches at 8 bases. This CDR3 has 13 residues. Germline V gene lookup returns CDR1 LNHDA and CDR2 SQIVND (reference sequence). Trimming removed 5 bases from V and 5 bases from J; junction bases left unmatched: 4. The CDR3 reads CASSVTGVYGYTF. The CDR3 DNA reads TGTGCCAGTAGTGTGACAGGGGTGTATGGCTACACCTTC.

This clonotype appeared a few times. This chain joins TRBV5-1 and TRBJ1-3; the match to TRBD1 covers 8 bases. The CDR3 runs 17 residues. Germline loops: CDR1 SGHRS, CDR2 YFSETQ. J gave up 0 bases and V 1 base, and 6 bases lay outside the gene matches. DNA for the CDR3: TGCGCCAGCAGCTTGACCGGGACAGGTCCCTCTGGAAACACCATATATTTT. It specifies CASSLTGTGPSGNTIYF.

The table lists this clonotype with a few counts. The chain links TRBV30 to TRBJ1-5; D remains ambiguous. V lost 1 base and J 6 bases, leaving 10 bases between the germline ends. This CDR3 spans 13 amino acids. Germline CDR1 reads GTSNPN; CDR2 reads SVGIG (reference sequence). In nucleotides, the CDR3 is TGTGCCTGGAGTGGGCAGGATCCTCAGCCCCAGCATTTT. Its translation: CAWSGQDPQPQHF.

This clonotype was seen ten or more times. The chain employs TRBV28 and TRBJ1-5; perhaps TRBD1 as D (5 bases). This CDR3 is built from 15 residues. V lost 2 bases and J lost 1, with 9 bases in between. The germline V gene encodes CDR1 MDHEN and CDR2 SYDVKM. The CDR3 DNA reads TGTGCCAGCAGTTTAGGGACGGGGAGCAATCAGCCCCAGCATTTT. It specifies CASSLGTGSNQPQHF.

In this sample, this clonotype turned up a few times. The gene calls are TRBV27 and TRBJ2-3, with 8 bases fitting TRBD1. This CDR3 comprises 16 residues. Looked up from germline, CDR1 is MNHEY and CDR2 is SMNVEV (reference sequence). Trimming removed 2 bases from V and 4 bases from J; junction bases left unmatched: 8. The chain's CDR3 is CASSLGTGKTPDTQYF. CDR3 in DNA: TGTGCCAGCAGTTTAGGGACAGGAAAAACTCCAGATACGCAGTATTTT.